The TCR beta chain described here comes from a study of neurological immune-mediated disorders (dated by TCRdb to between 2018 and 2021). With regard to the full study: Using UMI-based sequencing, the study compared peripheral blood TCR-beta repertoires from patients with HTLV-I-associated myelopathy (HAM/TSP), patients with multiple sclerosis, and healthy controls. The cohort comprised 68 subjects: 14 HAM/TSP patients, 35 or so multiple sclerosis patients and around 20 healthy controls. The 106 TCR-beta libraries included longitudinal samples, technical triplicates and paired sorted CD4+ and CD8+ T-cell subsets alongside PBMC samples. The full study reports these points: Across subjects, expanded clones never shared an identical CDR3 amino acid sequence, which suggests that the TCR-beta repertoires in every group were private. The highest TCR clonal expansion was observed in HAM/TSP patients, whereas the lowest was observed in MS patients, even when compared with healthy controls.

This clonotype was detected many times. Its antigen is still unknown. Per-nucleotide qualities are absent, and no much larger clonotype sits a single base away. cDNA was synthesized by template-switch 5'RACE using a primer with a 10-nucleotide random unique molecular identifier that tagged each TCR transcript. Each sequencing run produced over 180 million TCR-beta sequences covering 15-18 subjects. Total RNA was extracted with the RNeasy kit. TCR-beta VDJ regions were amplified with primers for the TCR constant region and the 5'RACE anchor, using the KAPA Real-time Library Amplification kit. Sample indexes and Illumina adaptors were added in a first PCR, and a second PCR then increased library yield. The roughly 650 bp TCR product was size-selected on a 2% E-gel SizeSelection system after Ampure bead purification. Library quality was checked on a Bioanalyzer, concentration was measured with Qubit, and libraries were quantified with the Kapa Library Quantification kit before pooling. An Illumina HiSeq 2500 was used to sequence the libraries paired-end at 2 x 150 bp. To increase sequence diversity, 25-30% phiX was spiked into each library pool. The original methods were these. The UMI-based MiGEC pipeline processed quality-filtered reads and removed over 80% of raw TCR sequences during error correction. VDJ genes were aligned to IMGT germline references, and each clonotype was defined by a unique CDR3 amino acid sequence together with V-J genes. Clonal expansion, Shannon diversity and CDR3 relatedness (CalcPairwiseDistances, ClusterSamples) were evaluated with VDJtools, and phylogenetic trees were built with CLCbio workbench. Expanded clones were defined as having at least 8 unique UMIs, based on coefficient-of-variation modelling across technical triplicates. The public sequencing data were trimmed at Q25 with fastp and processed into clonotypes with MiXCR by TCRdb, which kept only in-frame beta chains. One record per CDR3 amino acid sequence lists the most common genes and DNA. These V and J calls are TCRdb output, not the study's own analysis. The sample profile shows fewer than 40,000 distinct CDR3 sequences; about 4.5% of them were found once. The ten largest clones represent more than 20% of the sample.

Trimming removed 4 bases from V and 0 bases from J, leaving 10 bases between the germline ends. The CDR3 contains 15 residues, cysteine and phenylalanine counted. Only the CDR3 DNA stays, 45 bases, in frame from base 1. CDR1 and CDR2 (SGHRS, YFSETQ) derive from the germline V gene. The healthy controls were volunteers from blood banks in Maryland, USA. For unsorted PBMC libraries, 2 million PBMCs were used after storage in RNAlater at -80 degrees C until RNA extraction. PBMCs were separated from peripheral blood using Ficoll-Hypaque density gradient centrifugation and then cryopreserved in liquid nitrogen.

Recombination linked TRBV5-1 to TRBJ2-2; the best D guess is TRBD1, with 5 bases matching. The receptor's source is a man between 18 and 29 years old in good health. Material: PBMCs. The encoded CDR3 is CASSRDSANTGELFF. The nucleotides are TGCGCCAGCAGCCGCGACAGCGCGAACACCGGGGAGCTGTTTTTT.